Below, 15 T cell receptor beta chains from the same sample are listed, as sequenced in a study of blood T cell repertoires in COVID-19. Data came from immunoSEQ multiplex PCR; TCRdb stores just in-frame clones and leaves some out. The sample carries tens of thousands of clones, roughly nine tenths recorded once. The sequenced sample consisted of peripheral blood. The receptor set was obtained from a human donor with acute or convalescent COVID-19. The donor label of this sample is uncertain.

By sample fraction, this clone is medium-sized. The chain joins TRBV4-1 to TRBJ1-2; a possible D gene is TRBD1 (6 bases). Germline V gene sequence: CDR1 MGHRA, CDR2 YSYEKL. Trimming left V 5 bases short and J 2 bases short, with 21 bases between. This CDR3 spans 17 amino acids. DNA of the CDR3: TGCGCCAGCAGCAAACCCTCTAACCCGACAGGCAACTATGGCTACACCTTC. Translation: CASSKPSNPTGNYGYTF.

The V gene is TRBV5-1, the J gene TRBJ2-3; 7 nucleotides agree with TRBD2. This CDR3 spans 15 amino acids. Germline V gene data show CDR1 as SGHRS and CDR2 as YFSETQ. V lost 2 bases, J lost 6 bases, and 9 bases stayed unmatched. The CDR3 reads CASSLLASLKDTQYF. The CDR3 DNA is TGCGCCAGCAGCTTACTAGCGTCCCTGAAGGATACGCAGTATTTT.

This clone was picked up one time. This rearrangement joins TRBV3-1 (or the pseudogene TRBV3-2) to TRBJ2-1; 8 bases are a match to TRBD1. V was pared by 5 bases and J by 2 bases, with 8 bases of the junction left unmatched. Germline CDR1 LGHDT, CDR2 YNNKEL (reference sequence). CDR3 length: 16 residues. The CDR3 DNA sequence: TGTGCCAGCAGCTTCGACAGGGGAGGTACCTACAATGAGCAGTTCTTC. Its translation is CASSFDRGGTYNEQFF.

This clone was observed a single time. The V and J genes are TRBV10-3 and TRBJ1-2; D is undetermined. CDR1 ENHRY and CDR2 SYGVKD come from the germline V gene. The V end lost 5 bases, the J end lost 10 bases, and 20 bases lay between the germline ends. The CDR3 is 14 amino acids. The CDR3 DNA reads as TGTGCCATCAGTCCCCGAGGGAACCAAGGAGTCTACACCTTC. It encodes CAISPRGNQGVYTF.

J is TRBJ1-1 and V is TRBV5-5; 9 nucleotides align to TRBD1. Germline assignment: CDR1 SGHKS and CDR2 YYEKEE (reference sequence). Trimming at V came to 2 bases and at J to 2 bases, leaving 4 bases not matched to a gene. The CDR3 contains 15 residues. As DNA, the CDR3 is TGTGCCAGCAGCTTACGAACAGGGGGCAACACTGAAGCTTTCTTT. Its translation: CASSLRTGGNTEAFF.

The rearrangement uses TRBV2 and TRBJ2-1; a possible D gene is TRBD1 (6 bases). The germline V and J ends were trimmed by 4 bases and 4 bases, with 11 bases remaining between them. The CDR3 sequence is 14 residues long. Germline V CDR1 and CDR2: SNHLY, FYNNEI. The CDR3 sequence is CASSVRTAYNEQFF. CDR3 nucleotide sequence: TGTGCCAGCAGTGTTCGGACAGCTTACAATGAGCAGTTCTTC.

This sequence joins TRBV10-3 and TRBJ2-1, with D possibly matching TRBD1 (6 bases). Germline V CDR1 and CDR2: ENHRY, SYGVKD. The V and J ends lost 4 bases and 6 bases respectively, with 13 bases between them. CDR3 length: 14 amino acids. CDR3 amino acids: CAISAGTRGNEQFF. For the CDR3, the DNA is TGTGCCATCAGTGCCGGGACCAGGGGCAATGAGCAGTTCTTC.

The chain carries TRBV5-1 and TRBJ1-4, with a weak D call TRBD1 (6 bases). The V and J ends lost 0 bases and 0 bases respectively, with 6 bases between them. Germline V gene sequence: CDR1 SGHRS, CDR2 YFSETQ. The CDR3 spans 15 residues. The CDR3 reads CASSLGTATNEKLFF. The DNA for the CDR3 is TGCGCCAGCAGCTTGGGGACAGCAACTAATGAAAAACTGTTTTTT.

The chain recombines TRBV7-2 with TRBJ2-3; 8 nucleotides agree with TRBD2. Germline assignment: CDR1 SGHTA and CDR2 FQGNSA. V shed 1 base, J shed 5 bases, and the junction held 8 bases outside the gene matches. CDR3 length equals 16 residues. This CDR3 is CASSLVVGGVRDTQYF. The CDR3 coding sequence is TGTGCCAGCAGCTTAGTAGTCGGGGGGGTGAGAGATACGCAGTATTTT.

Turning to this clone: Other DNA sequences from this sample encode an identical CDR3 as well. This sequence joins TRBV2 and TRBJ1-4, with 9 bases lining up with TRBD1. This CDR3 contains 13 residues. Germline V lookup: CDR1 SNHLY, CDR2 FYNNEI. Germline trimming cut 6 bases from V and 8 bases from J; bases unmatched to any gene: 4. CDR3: CASSGTGHEKLFF. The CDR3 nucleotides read TGTGCCAGCAGCGGGACAGGGCACGAAAAACTGTTTTTT.

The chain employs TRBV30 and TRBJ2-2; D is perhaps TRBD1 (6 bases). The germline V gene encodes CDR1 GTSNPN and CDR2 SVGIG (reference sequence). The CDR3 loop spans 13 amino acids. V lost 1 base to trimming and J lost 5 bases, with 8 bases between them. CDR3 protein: CAWSAQGTGELFF. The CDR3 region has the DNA TGTGCCTGGAGTGCGCAGGGGACCGGGGAGCTGTTTTTT.

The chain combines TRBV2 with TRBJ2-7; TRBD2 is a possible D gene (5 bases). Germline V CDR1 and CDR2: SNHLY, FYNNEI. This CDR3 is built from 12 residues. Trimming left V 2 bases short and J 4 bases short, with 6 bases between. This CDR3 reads CASSERRYEQYF. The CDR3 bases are TGTGCCAGCAGTGAACGGAGGTACGAGCAGTACTTC.

The CDR3 region has the DNA TGTGCCAGCAGCCGGACTCGAGACAACTATGGCTACACCTTC. Translated, it gives CASSRTRDNYGYTF. The chain has TRBV27 and TRBJ1-2; D ambiguous. The V and J ends lost 6 bases and 2 bases respectively, with 13 bases between them. There are 14 residues in the CDR3. In germline, CDR1 is MNHEY, CDR2 SMNVEV (reference sequence).

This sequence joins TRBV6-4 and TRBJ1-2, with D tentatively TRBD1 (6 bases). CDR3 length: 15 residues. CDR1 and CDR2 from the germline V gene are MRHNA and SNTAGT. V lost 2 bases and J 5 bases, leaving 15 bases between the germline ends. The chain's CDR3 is CASSDTTGNGYGYTF. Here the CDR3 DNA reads TGTGCCAGCAGTGACACAACAGGGAATGGTTATGGCTACACCTTC.

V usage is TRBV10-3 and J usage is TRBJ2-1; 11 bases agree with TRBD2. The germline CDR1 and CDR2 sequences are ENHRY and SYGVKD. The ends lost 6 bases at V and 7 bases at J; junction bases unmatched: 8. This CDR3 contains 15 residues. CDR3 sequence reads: CAISSSGRASNEQFF. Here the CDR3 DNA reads TGTGCCATCAGCAGTAGCGGGAGGGCCTCAAATGAGCAGTTCTTC.